These T cell receptor beta chains were read from a single sample in a study of T cell responses to AZD1222 COVID-19 vaccine. Sequenced by immunoSEQ multiplex PCR; TCRdb stores in-frame clones only, minus some. The data contain some 150,000 clones, about 88% of them seen just once; the ten biggest clones take up around 3%. The specimen was peripheral blood, collected on day 0 of AZD1222 vaccination. These receptors all stem from an adult in good health. Each CDR3 is given with its conserved first and last residue. The order of the fields is clone size, D gene, J gene, V gene, CDR3 protein, CDR3 DNA. A D gene is named only where the DNA matches it firmly. Clone size, where shown, is once, few, many, or a class for clones that have expanded.

>.|TRBD1|TRBJ1-1|TRBV28
CASSLDRITEAFF
TGTGCCAGCAGCCTGGACAGGATTACTGAAGCTTTCTTT
>once|.|TRBJ1-1|TRBV12-3/TRBV12-4
CASSFASTEAFF
TGTGCCAGCAGTTTTGCGTCTACTGAAGCTTTCTTT
>.|TRBD1|TRBJ1-6|TRBV11-2
CASSLTGGGNSPLHF
TGTGCCAGCAGCTTGACAGGGGGCGGTAATTCACCCCTCCACTTT
>once|.|TRBJ2-7|TRBV2
CASLRGDSHDEQYF
TGTGCCAGCCTTCGGGGGGACAGTCACGACGAGCAGTACTTC
>.|TRBD1|TRBJ1-2|TRBV19
CATHSRDRANYGYTF
TGTGCCACCCACTCCCGGGACAGGGCGAACTATGGCTACACCTTC
>.|.|TRBJ2-5|TRBV18
CASSFQAYQETQYF
TGTGCCAGCTCATTTCAGGCGTACCAAGAGACCCAGTACTTC
>.|.|TRBJ1-2|TRBV24-1
CATSGSLGYTF
TGTGCCACCAGTGGGTCTCTAGGCTACACCTTC
>.|.|TRBJ1-1|TRBV7-8
CASSRRTVPNTEAFF
TGTGCCAGCAGCCGAAGGACAGTCCCGAACACTGAAGCTTTCTTT
>once|.|TRBJ1-6|TRBV6-5
CASTGTGNSPLHF
TGTGCCAGCACAGGAACGGGGAATTCACCCCTCCACTTT
>.|TRBD2|TRBJ2-4|TRBV11-2
CASNRPSGGGNIQYF
TGTGCCAGCAACCGTCCTAGCGGGGGGGGAAACATTCAGTACTTC
>.|.|TRBJ1-3|TRBV5-1
CASSLDRGNTIYF
TGCGCCAGCAGCTTGGACCGGGGAAACACCATATATTTT
>.|TRBD1|TRBJ1-1|TRBV5-1
CASSFTGGKNTEAFF
TGCGCCAGCAGCTTTACAGGGGGAAAGAACACTGAAGCTTTCTTT
>.|TRBD1|TRBJ2-1|TRBV2
CASSGPGQGRGNEQFF
TGTGCCAGCAGTGGACCTGGACAGGGTCGGGGCAATGAGCAGTTCTTC
>.|TRBD1|TRBJ2-7|TRBV4-2
CASSHNRDRQPYEQYF
TGTGCCAGCAGCCATAACCGGGACAGGCAGCCCTACGAGCAGTACTTC
>.|TRBD1|TRBJ2-7|TRBV5-1
CASSSGQGSYEQYF
TGCGCCAGCAGCTCAGGACAGGGATCCTACGAGCAGTACTTC
>.|TRBD1|TRBJ2-7|TRBV4-1
CASSQYPGQGAYEQYF
TGCGCCAGCAGCCAATACCCGGGACAGGGTGCCTACGAGCAGTACTTC
>.|.|TRBJ2-3|TRBV5-4
CASSDDLGTDTQYF
TGTGCCAGCAGCGACGACCTGGGGACAGATACGCAGTATTTT
>.|.|TRBJ1-6|TRBV4-3
CASSQDLGGPNSPLHF
TGCGCCAGCAGCCAAGATCTTGGAGGGCCTAATTCACCCCTCCACTTT
>.|TRBD1|TRBJ1-2|TRBV7-9
CASSLGQGYGYTF
TGTGCCAGCAGCTTGGGACAGGGCTATGGCTACACCTTC
>.|TRBD1|TRBJ1-5|TRBV5-1
CASSLTGGNQPQHF
TGCGCCAGCAGCCTTACAGGGGGGAATCAGCCCCAGCATTTT
>.|.|TRBJ1-2|TRBV7-9
CASSFGTHYGYTF
TGTGCCAGCAGCTTCGGAACGCACTATGGCTACACCTTC
>.|.|TRBJ2-1|TRBV4-3
CASSQTLGLYNEQFF
TGCGCCAGCAGCCAAACACTGGGGCTTTATAATGAGCAGTTCTTC
>few|.|TRBJ2-5|TRBV3-1/TRBV3-2
CASSHSSDETQYF
TGTGCCAGCAGCCATTCCAGCGACGAGACCCAGTACTTC
>.|TRBD1|TRBJ1-1|TRBV10-2
CASSDRGRMNTEAFF
TGCGCCAGCAGTGATAGGGGGCGCATGAACACTGAAGCTTTCTTT
>.|TRBD1|TRBJ1-2|TRBV4-3
CASSHFGQGFYGYTF
TGCGCCAGCAGCCACTTTGGACAGGGCTTCTATGGCTACACCTTC
>.|.|TRBJ2-6|TRBV7-2
CASSLQHSGANVLTF
TGTGCCAGCAGCCTACAGCACTCTGGGGCCAACGTCCTGACTTTC
>.|TRBD1|TRBJ2-5|TRBV5-1
CASSPLTGEGTQYF
TGCGCCAGCAGCCCACTGACAGGGGAAGGGACCCAGTACTTC
>once|.|TRBJ2-6|TRBV11-3
CASSLEIRYTNVLTF
TGTGCCAGCAGCTTAGAGATTCGGTATACCAACGTCCTGACTTTC
>.|.|TRBJ1-3|TRBV25-1
CASSESGVANTIYF
TGTGCCAGCAGTGAATCAGGGGTGGCAAACACCATATATTTT
>few|.|TRBJ2-3|TRBV10-2
CASSATDTQYF
TGCGCCAGCAGTGCCACAGATACGCAGTATTTT
>once|TRBD1|TRBJ1-5|TRBV6-6
CASSRGGSQPQHF
TGTGCCAGCTCCAGGGGGGGAAGTCAGCCCCAGCATTTT
>.|TRBD1|TRBJ1-3|TRBV6-5
CASGLQGAAGNTIYF
TGTGCCAGCGGGCTACAGGGGGCCGCGGGAAACACCATATATTTT
>.|.|TRBJ2-2|TRBV29-1
CSVDTGGELFF
TGCAGCGTTGATACTGGCGGGGAGCTGTTTTTT
>.|.|TRBJ2-2|TRBV7-4
CASRPVPGVLTGELFF
TGTGCCAGCAGGCCGGTCCCCGGGGTCCTCACCGGGGAGCTGTTTTTT
>.|TRBD1|TRBJ1-1|TRBV5-5
CASRSQGVNTEAFF
TGTGCCAGCCGCTCCCAGGGGGTGAACACTGAAGCTTTCTTT
>.|.|TRBJ2-5|TRBV5-1
CASSDGTMETQYF
TGCGCCAGCAGCGATGGGACAATGGAGACCCAGTACTTC
>.|.|TRBJ1-3|TRBV5-1
CASSLVGTLAGNTIYF
TGCGCCAGCAGCTTGGTAGGGACACTTGCTGGAAACACCATATATTTT
>.|.|TRBJ2-1|TRBV19
CASSSFDEQFF
TGTGCCAGTAGTTCTTTCGATGAGCAGTTCTTC
>.|.|TRBJ1-2|TRBV18
CASSPLQGSGYTF
TGTGCCAGCTCACCATTGCAGGGCAGTGGCTACACCTTC
>.|.|TRBJ1-5|TRBV18
CASSPGRQGNQPQHF
TGTGCCAGCTCACCCGGCCGGCAGGGGAATCAGCCCCAGCATTTT